These 14 T cell receptor beta chains were all obtained from the same sample, sequenced in a study of T cell repertoires in cytomegalovirus infection. TCRdb recomputed calls from the reads with MiXCR, one row per CDR3 protein. The profile covers roughly 190,000 distinct CDR3 sequences, with approximately 9.7% appearing a single time and about 4.2% taken by the ten largest. Sequenced input: PBMCs. The receptors were sampled from a human donor in good health (CMV status not recorded). Some clones in this sample may be carry-over from other donors' samples.

This clonotype appeared many times. This rearrangement joins TRBV7-2 to TRBJ1-1; D is undetermined. The V end lost 5 bases, the J end lost 4 bases, and 11 bases lay between the germline ends. Germline values: CDR1 SGHTA, CDR2 FQGNSA. The CDR3 has 13 residues. Written as DNA, the CDR3 is TGTGCCAGCAGCCGACGGGCGGGCACTGAAGCTTTCTTT. The encoded protein is CASSRRAGTEAFF.

This clonotype was seen at least ten times. The V call is TRBV28, the J call TRBJ1-5; possibly TRBD1 for D (6 bases). The V end was cut by 4 bases, the J end by 7 bases, with 14 bases between. From germline, CDR1 is MDHEN and CDR2 SYDVKM. The CDR3 has 14 amino acids. In nucleotides, the CDR3 is TGTGCCAGCAGTTCCTCAGGGGTGAGGCAGCCCCAGCATTTT. Amino acid sequence: CASSSSGVRQPQHF.

The chain joins TRBV28 to TRBJ1-4, with unresolved D. Between the trimmed V and J ends, which lost 2 bases and 8 bases, there was a span of 15 bases. This CDR3 has 15 residues. Germline values: CDR1 MDHEN, CDR2 SYDVKM. CDR3 DNA sequence: TGTGCCAGCAGTTTAAGCCCCGGTTTAAGGGAAAAACTGTTTTTT. Its protein product is CASSLSPGLREKLFF.

This clonotype was found many times. J is TRBJ2-3 and V is TRBV6-6; no definite D call. This CDR3 contains 15 residues. Trimming pared 2 bases from V and 5 bases from J, leaving 14 bases between. Germline V gene data show CDR1 as MNHNY and CDR2 as SVGAGI (reference sequence). The CDR3 DNA follows: TGTGCCAGCAGTTACCCCAGACCTTCGAGAGATACGCAGTATTTT. Translated: CASSYPRPSRDTQYF.

This chain links TRBV28 with TRBJ1-2; D possibly corresponds to TRBD1 (6 bases). V was pared by 3 bases and J by 5 bases, with 13 bases between. This CDR3 contains 14 residues. Germline V gene data show CDR1 as MDHEN and CDR2 as SYDVKM. CDR3 sequence: CASSLEQGEYGYTF. The CDR3 DNA sequence: TGTGCCAGCAGTTTGGAACAGGGAGAATATGGCTACACCTTC.

This clonotype came up many times. The chain joins TRBV7-2 to TRBJ1-4, with TRBD1 as a possible D gene (6 bases). V was clipped by 6 bases and J by 7 bases, with 21 bases between them. Germline V gives CDR1 SGHTA, CDR2 FQGNSA. The CDR3 extends over 16 amino acids. Here the CDR3 DNA reads TGTGCCAGCAGGCAGGGATTAACAGGGCCTAGTGAAAAACTGTTTTTT. Amino acid sequence: CASRQGLTGPSEKLFF.

The J gene is TRBJ1-5, the V gene TRBV6-5; D is unresolved. The length of the CDR3 is 18 residues. V lost 0 bases and J 7 bases, leaving 22 bases between the germline ends. CDR1 is MNHEY, CDR2 SVGAGI, per germline. The CDR3 here is CASSYSPPGHERRQPQHF. The CDR3 region has the DNA TGTGCCAGCAGTTACTCGCCACCGGGCCATGAGAGGCGACAGCCCCAGCATTTT.

This clonotype was counted only a few times. The V call is TRBV20-1, the J call TRBJ2-1; 10 nucleotides match TRBD2. CDR1 and CDR2 (germline): DFQATT, SNEGSKA (reference sequence). The CDR3 loop spans 16 amino acids. The V and J ends lost 0 bases and 8 bases, in that order; junction bases with no gene match: 10. The CDR3 loop reads CSARDQAGGLSDEQFF. The CDR3 DNA is TGCAGTGCTAGAGATCAAGCGGGGGGGCTGTCGGATGAGCAGTTCTTC.

V usage is TRBV29-1 and J usage is TRBJ1-5, with TRBD1 matching 7 bases. The trim removed 5 bases at V and 7 bases at J, leaving 8 bases unmatched. The germline V gene encodes CDR1 SQVTM and CDR2 ANQGSEA. The CDR3 has 13 amino acids. CDR3 sequence: CSVRTGVRQPQHF. The CDR3 region has the DNA TGCAGCGTTCGCACAGGGGTTCGGCAGCCCCAGCATTTT.

This clonotype was seen many times. J is TRBJ2-7 and V is TRBV7-2, with TRBD1 identical over 9 bases. The trim removed 1 base at V and 4 bases at J, leaving 2 bases unmatched. Germline CDR1 and CDR2: SGHTA and FQGNSA. CDR3 length equals 14 residues. The CDR3 region has the DNA TGTGCCAGCAGCTTAGTCGACAGGGGGTACGAGCAGTACTTC. This encodes CASSLVDRGYEQYF. Full variable domain (remainder filled in from reference TRBV7-2 and TRBJ2-7): GAGVSQSPSNKVTEKGKDVELRCDPISGHTALYWYRQSLGQGLEFLIYFQGNSAPDKSGLPSDRFSAERTGGSVSTLTIQRTQQEDSAVYLCASSLVDRGYEQYFGPGTRLTVT.

The table lists this clonotype with many counts. The rearrangement links TRBV27 to TRBJ1-2; D ambiguous. With 6 bases removed from V and 1 base from J, the gap between germline ends came to 9 bases. This CDR3 contains 13 residues. In germline, CDR1 is MNHEY, CDR2 SMNVEV (reference sequence). The CDR3 sequence is CASRTSDNYGYTF. The CDR3 nucleotides are TGTGCCAGCAGGACTTCAGATAACTATGGCTACACCTTC.

As for this clonotype: This sequence may be a read error, since a much larger clone differs from it by one base. The gene calls are TRBV7-2 and TRBJ2-3; D may be TRBD2 (6 bases). V lost 2 bases to trimming and J lost 1 base, with 13 bases between them. The CDR3 is made up of 16 amino acids. Germline V gene data show CDR1 as SGHTA and CDR2 as FQGNSA. The DNA of the CDR3 is TGTGCCAGCAGCTTACAGCTACCGGGGGGCACAGATACGCAGTATTTT. Residues: CASSLQLPGGTDTQYF.

This clonotype came up many times. The rearrangement links TRBV7-2 to TRBJ2-3; 9 bases are shared with TRBD2. The J segment lost 4 bases and the V segment lost 6 bases, leaving 8 bases of the junction unmatched. The CDR3 runs to 15 residues. Germline V lookup: CDR1 SGHTA, CDR2 FQGNSA. The CDR3, as DNA: TGTGCCAGCAGGAAGGGGCGGGGGGGATCAGATACGCAGTATTTT. Translating it yields CASRKGRGGSDTQYF. The variable domain in full, completed from reference TRBV7-2 and TRBJ2-3, reads GAGVSQSPSNKVTEKGKDVELRCDPISGHTALYWYRQSLGQGLEFLIYFQGNSAPDKSGLPSDRFSAERTGGSVSTLTIQRTQQEDSAVYLCASRKGRGGSDTQYFGPGTRLTVL.

The J gene is TRBJ1-2, the V gene TRBV5-4; D is uncertain. The CDR3 length is 13 residues. V lost 0 bases to trimming and J lost 7 bases, with 10 bases between them. CDR1 is SGHNT and CDR2 is YYREEE in the germline V gene (reference sequence). CDR3 DNA: TGTGCCAGCAGCTTGGAAAGGGAAACTGGCTACACCTTC. Amino acid sequence: CASSLERETGYTF.